The 27 T cell receptor beta chains given below trace back to one sample, sequenced in a study of blood T cell repertoires in COVID-19. The table came from immunoSEQ multiplex PCR; TCRdb's copy has only in-frame clones and leaves some out. Here the sample spans about 100,000 clones, 65% to 80% being singletons. The sample was peripheral blood. The receptors derive from a man aged 65-85 years with acute or convalescent COVID-19.

The chain has TRBV19 and TRBJ1-1, with TRBD1 as a possible D gene (6 bases). V lost 9 bases and J 4 bases, leaving 15 bases between the germline ends. The CDR3 has 13 residues. Germline V gives CDR1 LNHDA, CDR2 SQIVND (reference sequence). The CDR3 loop is CASLQGQFTEAFF. The CDR3 region has the DNA TGTGCCAGCTTGCAGGGGCAATTCACTGAAGCTTTCTTT.

This clone was seen just once. V gene TRBV2 combines with J gene TRBJ1-3; TRBD1 agrees at 10 bases. Germline V gives CDR1 SNHLY, CDR2 FYNNEI. The CDR3 spans 14 residues. The V segment lost 6 bases and the J segment 8 bases; nucleotides outside the gene matches: 7. CDR3 amino acids: CASSSGTGEDTIYF. For the CDR3, the DNA is TGTGCCAGCAGCTCCGGGACAGGGGAGGACACCATATATTTT.

This clone occurred a few times. The gene calls are TRBV3-1 (or the pseudogene TRBV3-2) and TRBJ1-2; tentatively, D is TRBD1 (5 bases). The CDR3 runs to 15 residues. Per the germline V gene, CDR1 is LGHDT and CDR2 is YNNKEL (reference sequence). The V and J ends lost 1 base and 9 bases respectively, with 18 bases between them. CDR3 sequence reads: CASSQVGRDYGSYTF. The CDR3 DNA sequence: TGTGCCAGCAGCCAAGTGGGACGGGACTATGGGAGCTACACCTTC.

The J gene is TRBJ1-5, the V gene TRBV5-8, with TRBD1 matching over 8 bases. Looked up from germline, CDR1 is SGHTS and CDR2 is YDEGEE. The CDR3 has 14 residues. V lost 4 bases, J lost 3 bases, and 3 bases stayed unmatched. The CDR3 DNA reads as TGTGCCAGCAGCCAGGACAGGGACAATCAGCCCCAGCATTTT. This translates into CASSQDRDNQPQHF.

The J gene is TRBJ1-5, the V gene TRBV6-6; D possibly corresponds to TRBD1 (6 bases). Trimming took off 4 bases at V and 5 bases at J, with 12 bases between the two ends. This CDR3 is 14 amino acids long. CDR1 is MNHNY and CDR2 is SVGAGI in the germline V gene (reference sequence). The CDR3 loop is CASSFTGLDQPQHF. CDR3 DNA sequence: TGTGCCAGCAGTTTTACAGGGCTCGATCAGCCCCAGCATTTT.

This clone appeared a single time. The rearrangement links TRBV18 to TRBJ2-2; D perhaps matches TRBD1 (6 bases). The CDR3 totals 17 residues. The germline V gene encodes CDR1 KGHSH and CDR2 LQKENI. Trimming took 2 bases from V and 0 from J, leaving 13 bases between them. This CDR3 reads CASSPKPGHSNTGELFF. The CDR3 DNA is TGTGCCAGCTCACCAAAACCGGGACATTCGAACACCGGGGAGCTGTTTTTT.

This clone showed up just once. V usage is TRBV18 and J usage is TRBJ2-1, with TRBD2 matching 9 bases. Germline CDR1 KGHSH, CDR2 LQKENI. V lost 0 bases and J lost 6; bases outside the gene matches: 3. The CDR3 is 15 amino acids. As DNA, the CDR3 is TGTGCCAGCTCACCACCTAGCGGGGGTTTCAATGAGCAGTTCTTC. This translates into CASSPPSGGFNEQFF. The full variable domain, rest sourced from reference TRBV18 and TRBJ2-1, is NAGVMQNPRHLVRRRGQEARLRCSPMKGHSHVYWYRQLPEEGLKFMVYLQKENIIDESGMPKERFSAEFPKEGPSILRIQQVVRGDSAAYFCASSPPSGGFNEQFFGPGTRLTVL.

The V and J genes are TRBV12-3 or TRBV12-4 and TRBJ2-4; D gene uncertain. Trimming took 6 bases from V and 9 from J, leaving 15 bases between them. The CDR3 runs to 13 residues. The chain's CDR3 is CASSQMTSAIQYF. The DNA for the CDR3 is TGTGCCAGCAGCCAAATGACATCTGCCATTCAGTACTTC.

This chain connects TRBV5-8 to TRBJ2-2; no reliable D call. V was pared by 1 base and J by 2 bases, with 6 bases between. The CDR3 length is 14 residues. The germline V gene encodes CDR1 SGHTS and CDR2 YDEGEE. The CDR3 bases are TGTGCCAGCAGCTTGTCCAGTAACACCGGGGAGCTGTTTTTT. Its protein is CASSLSSNTGELFF. Looking up the rest from reference TRBV5-8 and TRBJ2-2 gives the full variable domain: EAGVTQSPTHLIKTRGQQATLRCSPISGHTSVYWYQQALGLGLQFLLWYDEGEERNRGNFPPRFSGRQFPNYSSELNVNALELEDSALYLCASSLSSNTGELFFGEGSRLTVL.

The chain employs TRBV11-2 and TRBJ2-7; TRBD1 is a possible D gene (5 bases). The CDR3 length is 13 residues. Germline assignment: CDR1 SGHAT and CDR2 FQNNGV. The V and J ends lost 5 bases and 7 bases respectively, with 15 bases between them. CDR3 loop: CASSPTDSLEQYF. DNA for the CDR3: TGTGCCAGCAGCCCGACAGATTCCCTAGAGCAGTACTTC.

This clone was observed a single time. In the same sample, other DNA sequences code for this CDR3. The rearrangement joins TRBV7-3 to TRBJ2-3; 9 bases are a match to TRBD2. Germline V gene data show CDR1 as SGHTA and CDR2 as FQGTGA. The CDR3 is 15 residues long. The trim removed 2 bases at V and 3 bases at J, leaving 3 bases unmatched. The CDR3: CASSLAGGSTDTQYF. CDR3 sequence (DNA): TGTGCCAGCAGCTTAGCGGGGGGGAGTACAGATACGCAGTATTTT. Filled out from reference TRBV7-3 and TRBJ2-3, the complete variable domain reads GAGVSQTPSNKVTEKGKYVELRCDPISGHTALYWYRQSLGQGPEFLIYFQGTGAADDSGLPNDRFFAVRPEGSVSTLKIQRTERGDSAVYLCASSLAGGSTDTQYFGPGTRLTVL.

The chain joins TRBV18 to TRBJ2-3, with 11 bases that match TRBD1. V was pared by 3 bases and J by 2 bases, with 4 bases of the junction left unmatched. The CDR3 has 16 amino acids. The germline CDR1 and CDR2 sequences are KGHSH and LQKENI. CDR3 bases: TGTGCCAGCTCACCCTCGGACAGGGGGCTCACAGATACGCAGTATTTT. It yields the protein CASSPSDRGLTDTQYF.

The genes are TRBV7-9 and TRBJ2-5; no clear D gene. V was clipped by 5 bases and J by 5 bases, with 9 bases between them. This CDR3 comprises 12 residues. Germline V lookup: CDR1 SEHNR, CDR2 FQNEAQ (reference sequence). CDR3 amino acids: CASSPSLETQYF. The CDR3 DNA reads as TGTGCCAGCAGCCCGAGCCTTGAGACCCAGTACTTC.

The rearrangement links TRBV5-1 to TRBJ2-5; the match to TRBD2 covers 8 bases. CDR3 size: 14 residues. Germline V lookup: CDR1 SGHRS, CDR2 YFSETQ. V shed 3 bases and J 3 bases; nucleotides not matched to a gene: 4. DNA of the CDR3: TGCGCCAGCAGCTACGGGGGGGCCGAAGAGACCCAGTACTTC. Its translation is CASSYGGAEETQYF.

This clone was detected a few times. The gene calls are TRBV5-1 and TRBJ2-7; TRBD1 matches 8 bases. The trim removed 0 bases at V and 0 bases at J, leaving 2 bases unmatched. CDR3 length equals 15 residues. CDR1 is SGHRS, CDR2 YFSETQ, per germline. CDR3 residues: CASSLDGQGSYEQYF. The CDR3 DNA sequence: TGCGCCAGCAGCTTGGACGGACAGGGCTCCTACGAGCAGTACTTC.

This rearrangement joins TRBV28 to TRBJ1-6; the D gene is possibly TRBD1 (6 bases). V was shortened by 5 bases and J by 5 bases, with 10 bases between the two germline ends. This CDR3 spans 14 amino acids. The germline gives CDR1 MDHEN, CDR2 SYDVKM. CDR3 protein: CASSITGNNSPLHF. The CDR3 DNA reads as TGTGCCAGCAGTATCACAGGGAATAATTCACCCCTCCACTTT.

The chain recombines TRBV5-1 with TRBJ1-1; 10 nucleotides agree with TRBD1. There are 13 residues in the CDR3. Germline-derived CDR1 and CDR2 are SGHRS and YFSETQ. The ends lost 3 bases at V and 5 bases at J; junction bases unmatched: 1. The CDR3 DNA sequence: TGCGCCAGCAGCTCGGACAGGGGGACTGAAGCTTTCTTT. Its protein product is CASSSDRGTEAFF.

The chain links TRBV9 to TRBJ2-3; 7 positions agree with TRBD2. CDR3 length: 15 amino acids. The germline V gene has CDR1 SGDLS and CDR2 YYNGEE. V lost 5 bases and J lost 1; bases outside the gene matches: 7. The CDR3: CASRPTSDGTDTQYF. CDR3 DNA sequence: TGTGCCAGCAGACCTACTAGCGACGGCACAGATACGCAGTATTTT.

This chain connects TRBV19 to TRBJ2-6; TRBD1 matches 12 bases. In germline, CDR1 is LNHDA, CDR2 SQIVND (reference sequence). The V segment lost 4 bases and the J segment 3 bases; nucleotides outside the gene matches: 4. CDR3 length equals 17 residues. CDR3 bases: TGTGCCAGTAGTACCGGGACAGGGGGCTATGGGGCCAACGTCCTGACTTTC. It translates to CASSTGTGGYGANVLTF.

The V call is TRBV6-4, the J call TRBJ2-1; D remains unclear. Germline V CDR1 and CDR2: MRHNA, SNTAGT. The CDR3 is made up of 13 amino acids. Trimming took off 4 bases at V and 3 bases at J, with 7 bases between the two ends. The CDR3, as DNA: TGTGCCAGCAGTGCTACCTACTACAATGAGCAGTTCTTC. Translation gives CASSATYYNEQFF.

The chain uses TRBV27 and TRBJ1-5, with 8 bases fitting TRBD1. Germline-derived CDR1 and CDR2 are MNHEY and SMNVEV (reference sequence). Germline trimming cut 5 bases from V and 3 bases from J; bases unmatched to any gene: 6. The CDR3 contains 15 residues. CDR3 amino acids: CASSPTGANNQPQHF. CDR3 DNA: TGTGCCAGCAGTCCGACAGGGGCCAACAATCAGCCCCAGCATTTT.

Only one count was recorded for this clone. The V call is TRBV19, the J call TRBJ1-1; TRBD1 matches at 7 bases. Germline assignment: CDR1 LNHDA and CDR2 SQIVND (reference sequence). Unmatched junction bases numbered 9, after V lost 8 bases and J lost 6 bases. CDR3 length: 13 residues. This CDR3 reads CASWIQGRSEAFF. As DNA, the CDR3 is TGTGCCAGTTGGATACAGGGGCGGTCTGAAGCTTTCTTT.

This chain links TRBV6-5 with TRBJ1-2, with 7 positions matching TRBD1. Germline CDR1 reads MNHEY; CDR2 reads SVGAGI. The CDR3 is 14 residues long. Germline trimming cut 7 bases from V and 2 bases from J; bases unmatched to any gene: 7. CDR3 coding DNA: TGTGCCAGCACCGTATCGACAGGGAACTATGGCTACACCTTC. Translating gives CASTVSTGNYGYTF.

This clone was counted once. The chain has TRBV7-6 and TRBJ1-1; 8 bases agree with TRBD1. The V gene end was trimmed by 3 bases and the J gene end by 4 bases; junction bases not matched to a gene: 7. In germline, CDR1 is SGHVS, CDR2 FNYEAQ. The CDR3 is 15 residues long. In nucleotides, the CDR3 is TGTGCCAGCAGCTTCCAAGGACAGGGCGCCACTGAAGCTTTCTTT. Its translation: CASSFQGQGATEAFF.

This chain links TRBV6-2 or TRBV6-3 with TRBJ2-3; 7 bases align to TRBD2. This CDR3 is built from 16 residues. Trimming at V came to 4 bases and at J to 4 bases, leaving 11 bases not matched to a gene. In germline, CDR1 is MNHEY, CDR2 SVGEGT. CDR3 amino acids: CASSSHSGSAADTQYF. CDR3 in DNA: TGTGCCAGCAGTTCACATAGCGGGTCGGCGGCAGATACGCAGTATTTT.

The V call is TRBV6-5, the J call TRBJ1-1, with D maybe TRBD1 (5 bases). V lost 6 bases to trimming and J lost 4 bases, with 15 bases between them. The CDR3 spans 14 residues. Germline V gene sequence: CDR1 MNHEY, CDR2 SVGAGI. CDR3 residues: CASSRTPISTEAFF. DNA of the CDR3: TGTGCCAGCAGCAGGACACCAATTTCCACTGAAGCTTTCTTT.

The chain is built from TRBV6-2 or TRBV6-3 and TRBJ2-6; D gene uncertain. Germline loops: CDR1 MNHEY, CDR2 SVGEGT. The CDR3 length is 14 residues. The germline V and J ends were trimmed by 2 bases and 13 bases, with 15 bases remaining between them. In nucleotides, the CDR3 is TGTGCCAGCAGTTACAGTAGGCAGGCCTCGGTCCTGACTTTC. Protein: CASSYSRQASVLTF.